Listed below are T cell receptor beta chains from one sample, sequenced in a study of blood T cell repertoires in COVID-19. The method was immunoSEQ multiplex PCR; TCRdb's version includes in-frame clones alone and lacks a portion of them. The table shows some 360,000 clones, with about 88% occurring only once. The sample taken for sequencing was PBMCs or T cells enriched from blood (not recorded which). These receptors were obtained from a woman aged 25 to 45 who had been exposed to COVID-19. Both conserved end residues are part of each CDR3.

V,J,CDR3
TRBV15,TRBJ2-7,CATSRGGRDRGRYEQYF
TRBV28,TRBJ2-1,CASSLMIGLAGGSEQFF
TRBV5-4,TRBJ2-7,CASSLDSGSYEQYF
TRBV19,TRBJ2-3,CASKGRNTDTQYF
TRBV3-1/TRBV3-2,TRBJ2-7,CASSPDRGYEQYF
TRBV19,TRBJ2-3,CASRFTSRGTQYF
TRBV12-3/TRBV12-4,TRBJ2-2,CASREAGELFF
TRBV11-2,TRBJ2-1,CASSLDSASGGGHNEQFF
TRBV28,TRBJ2-7,CASNRPMISYEQYF
TRBV9,TRBJ2-7,CASSVRGGTPSYEQYF